The rows below give T cell receptor beta chains drawn from one sample of a study of blood T cells in healthy people across ages. MiXCR was run by TCRdb on the 5' RACE reads, yielding one entry per CDR3 protein. The sample includes 1.6 million or so distinct CDR3 sequences, around 35% of them seen just once. Sample: blood. The receptors were sampled from a woman between 25 and 40 years old in good health. CDR3s leave out the opening cysteine and the closing phenylalanine or tryptophan.

v_call cdr3_aa
TRBV9 ASSVDLAGEREQY
TRBV20-1 SARDSIVEQY
TRBV29-1 SAARENTETF
TRBV20-1 SATRRQGSTDTQY
TRBV6-4 ASSEEAWGYEQY
TRBV9 ASSVGGENTEAF
TRBV10-3 AISESSGGLTDTQY
TRBV7-6 ASSNDGGGETQY
TRBV4-1 ACSHDRLNEQF
TRBV27 ASSSAAYFEKLF
TRBV4-1 ASSQVIEMKLF
TRBV11-2 ASSSERDYYEQY
TRBV15 ATSRGGDGYT
TRBV20-1 SATEDRGLEQY
TRBV10-3 AISGGLSYEQY
TRBV28 ASTPWGGQKSGELF
TRBV7-9 ASSSPWSRGYEQY
TRBV6-1 ASGAVHQANTQY
TRBV20-1 SASPPGHYMTEAF
TRBV5-1 ASKAGEDEQY
TRBV27 ASYPGYQSSTDTQY
TRBV21-1 ASLIRDGEQF
TRBV20-1 SASGGQNTEAF
TRBV27 ASSLQGWYNEQF
TRBV10-3 AISDGPKETQY
TRBV20-1 SADSPSGTGEDGYT
TRBV5-1 ASNPQGYNEQF
TRBV7-9 ASSGWDGQSTDTQY
TRBV6-2/TRBV6-3 ASRQGLNYGYT
TRBV6-2/TRBV6-3 ASSWGGPGEQF
TRBV7-9 ASSLALGQGHEKLF
TRBV5-1 ASSSGTSTLNTGELF
TRBV30 AWRFGELEDTQY
TRBV6-6 ASSPNRGVGYGYT
TRBV12-3/TRBV12-4 ASSPGVLGNQPQH
TRBV6-5 ASSYSAGTGDTYEQY
TRBV11-2 ASSSRDRGNEQY
TRBV18 ASSPGTALTDTQY
TRBV21-1 ASSKNWDPSSYEQY
TRBV20-1 SARDQSGWTNEKLF
TRBV27 ATTQAGVTYNEQF
TRBV20-1 SARLGTAGNQPQH
TRBV12-3/TRBV12-4 ASSPPGVSNQPQH
TRBV5-1 ASSPGTGLKNEQF
TRBV27 ASSFNVGGLVEKLF
TRBV27 ASSLDYRTGELF
TRBV7-8 ASSSGLAGSRRTDTQY
TRBV7-9 ASSAPRRDTQY
TRBV4-1 ASSHRASDIQY
TRBV5-4 ASSLDQRTATDTQY
TRBV20-1 SANPGLAGGASYEQY
TRBV6-1 ASKTEWGDTYEQY
TRBV10-3 AISVVGDSQTYEQY
TRBV5-1 ASKKGQGGNTEAF
TRBV20-1 SAGLAGGSYNEQF
TRBV10-2 ASKATSGETQY
TRBV12-3/TRBV12-4 ASSLHGLNQETQY
TRBV6-1 ASSEAGGLTDTQY
TRBV6-2/TRBV6-3 ASSYSGGLQPQH
TRBV20-1 SARAPGTGFDGPEQY